This TCR beta chain comes out of a study of shared clonotypes between healthy human individuals. TCRdb keeps only in-frame clones here, not all; method: immunoSEQ multiplex PCR. The sample comprises over 2 million clones, about 95% of which are singletons, and roughly 1.1% rests with the top ten. Terminally differentiated effector memory CD45RA+ cells were excluded by CCR7 positive selection of CD45RO-negative cells. Recent vaccinations or acute infections were absent in the healthy HIV-negative adult donors. Adult Caucasians living in Nashville, Tennessee made up all of the donors. The study, taken as a whole, reports: Only blood underwent sampling, and tissue repertoires likely differ.

The CDR3 extends over 13 amino acids. CDR1 and CDR2 from the germline V gene are MNHNY and SVGAGI (reference sequence). Trimming removed 6 bases at V and 5 bases at J, with 11 bases between. In the case of this clone: No antigen is known for it.

Sequenced material: naive CD8+ T cells sorted from blood. This TCR was recovered from a man aged 18 to 29 in good health. The chain has TRBV6-6 and TRBJ2-1, with a weak D call TRBD1 (5 bases). The DNA for the CDR3 is TGTGCCAGCAGCGTCGACAGAGACAATGAGCAGTTCTTC. Translation gives CASSVDRDNEQFF.